This TCR beta chain was found in a study of T cell changes during pregnancy in multiple sclerosis. The trim removed 6 bases at V and 7 bases at J, leaving 8 bases unmatched. The CDR3 totals 14 residues. Germline V gives CDR1 LGHNT, CDR2 FRNRAP. Here immunoSEQ multiplex PCR was the method, and the copy in TCRdb shows in-frame clones only, minus some. This sample has about 55,000 clones, with approximately 90% found just once. Here the sequenced sample was CD4+ T cells from peripheral blood mononuclear cells, taken in the first trimester of pregnancy. This TCR derives from a female donor with multiple sclerosis, enrolled in a pregnancy study. This chain links TRBV12-5 with TRBJ2-2; 7 positions agree with TRBD1. This chain's CDR3 is CASGEQGTIGELFF. CDR3 DNA sequence: TGTGCTAGTGGCGAACAGGGGACGATCGGGGAGCTGTTTTTT.